Each of the 18 T cell receptor beta chains below was sequenced from the same sample in a study of cytomegalovirus exposure and HLA in healthy donors. This table comes from immunoSEQ multiplex PCR, and its TCRdb copy is limited to in-frame clones, with some not included. Among about 40,000 clones listed, 80% to 95% were seen once. The specimen sequenced was PBMCs. The source is a woman aged 18-29 years in good health and CMV-seronegative.

This chain links TRBV6-1 with TRBJ2-5, with a weak D call TRBD1 (6 bases). Trimming cost V 4 bases and J 3 bases, with 12 bases left between them. The germline CDR1 and CDR2 sequences are MNHNS and SASEGT. CDR3 size: 14 residues. Here the CDR3 reads CASSGQTGKETQYF. The CDR3 nucleotides are TGTGCCAGCAGTGGCCAGACAGGCAAAGAGACCCAGTACTTC.

Comment on this clone: The junction differs from germline at one of its ends, possibly a read error. The V gene is TRBV5-1, the J gene TRBJ2-7; 7 nucleotides match TRBD2. The germline V gene has CDR1 SGHRS and CDR2 YFSETQ. The CDR3 contains 15 residues. CDR3 amino acids: CASSLDLAGVPSQNF. CDR3 nucleotide sequence: TGCGCCAGCAGCTTGGATCTCGCGGGAGTCCCCTCCCAAAACTTC.

The rearrangement links TRBV5-6 to TRBJ2-2, with 8 bases that match TRBD2. The CDR3 spans 16 residues. Per the germline V gene, CDR1 is SGHDT and CDR2 is YYEEEE. The junction had 7 bases not matched to a gene; V was cut back by 2 bases and J by 4 bases. The CDR3 protein is CASSFGASGFTGELFF. CDR3 sequence (DNA): TGTGCCAGCAGCTTTGGGGCTAGCGGGTTCACCGGGGAGCTGTTTTTT.

The chain is built from TRBV5-1 and TRBJ2-7, with 9 bases aligning to TRBD1. Germline CDR1 and CDR2: SGHRS and YFSETQ. The CDR3 is made up of 18 amino acids. V shed 5 bases and J 9 bases; nucleotides not matched to a gene: 24. The CDR3 bases are TGCGCCAGCAGTCTGAATCCGCCAAAAGAACGGGACAGGGTAGGGCAGTACTTC. It codes for CASSLNPPKERDRVGQYF.

The chain recombines TRBV9 with TRBJ1-2; D remains unclear. The V and J ends lost 6 bases and 2 bases respectively, with 11 bases between them. This CDR3 has 13 residues. Per the germline V gene, CDR1 is SGDLS and CDR2 is YYNGEE. The CDR3 DNA reads as TGTGCCAGCACGGGAGGCCCAAACTATGGCTACACCTTC. Encoded protein: CASTGGPNYGYTF.

This clone showed up just once. The chain uses TRBV6-5 and TRBJ2-3, with TRBD1 matching over 9 bases. CDR3 size: 15 residues. Germline loops: CDR1 MNHEY, CDR2 SVGAGI. Losses at the gene ends were 4 bases for V and 6 bases for J; bases not matched to a gene: 8. The CDR3 nucleotides are TGTGCCAGCAGTTCAACAGGGGGCGCGGTGGATACGCAGTATTTT. Protein sequence: CASSSTGGAVDTQYF.

This clone was detected once. The chain uses TRBV9 and TRBJ2-7, with TRBD2 matching over 11 bases. The V gene's germline CDR1 is SGDLS and CDR2 YYNGEE. This CDR3 has 16 amino acids. The V segment lost 0 bases and the J segment 4 bases; nucleotides outside the gene matches: 6. The CDR3: CASSVGLAGGGYEQYF. CDR3 DNA: TGTGCCAGCAGCGTAGGGCTAGCGGGAGGAGGATACGAGCAGTACTTC.

The chain recombines TRBV7-8 with TRBJ2-1, with 7 bases matching TRBD1. CDR3 length equals 15 residues. CDR1 is SGHVS, CDR2 FQNEAQ, per germline. The V segment lost 0 bases and the J segment 10 bases; nucleotides outside the gene matches: 9. The CDR3 region is CASSLAGGVLGEQFF. The CDR3 DNA reads TGTGCCAGCAGCTTAGCAGGGGGCGTCTTGGGCGAGCAGTTCTTC.

V gene TRBV28 combines with J gene TRBJ1-2, with TRBD1 matching over 7 bases. The V gene end was trimmed by 3 bases and the J gene end by 8 bases; junction bases not matched to a gene: 12. The germline V gene has CDR1 MDHEN and CDR2 SYDVKM. The CDR3 loop spans 15 amino acids. CDR3 in DNA: TGTGCCAGCAGTTTGAGTCAAGACAGGGTGAAAGGCTACACCTTC. Translating it yields CASSLSQDRVKGYTF.

V usage is TRBV27 and J usage is TRBJ2-1, with 10 nucleotides matching TRBD2. Germline CDR1 is MNHEY and CDR2 is SMNVEV (reference sequence). Trimming cost V 6 bases and J 2 bases; bases outside gene matches: 13. The CDR3 is 18 amino acids. CDR3 coding DNA: TGTGCCAGCAGACGGGGGGCATTAGCGGGGGGCACCTACAATGAGCAGTTCTTC. Translated: CASRRGALAGGTYNEQFF.

The rearrangement joins TRBV7-3 to TRBJ2-1, with 11 bases matching TRBD2. The V gene end was trimmed by 3 bases and the J gene end by 4 bases; junction bases not matched to a gene: 2. Germline V gene data show CDR1 as SGHTA and CDR2 as FQGTGA. The CDR3 extends over 15 amino acids. CDR3 bases: TGTGCCAGCAGCTTGCTAGCGGGGGGATACAATGAGCAGTTCTTC. It codes for CASSLLAGGYNEQFF.

The CDR3 spells CASSLGQAISGNTIYF. The CDR3 DNA follows: TGCGCCAGCAGCTTGGGACAGGCTATCTCTGGAAACACCATATATTTT. V usage is TRBV5-1 and J usage is TRBJ1-3, with D possibly TRBD1 on 6 matching bases. CDR1 is SGHRS and CDR2 is YFSETQ in the germline V gene. V lost 0 bases to trimming and J lost 0 bases, with 10 bases between them. This CDR3 region has 16 residues.

This clone is a singleton in its sample. This rearrangement joins TRBV18 to TRBJ2-1; tentative D call: TRBD1 (6 bases). CDR3 length: 14 residues. The V gene lost 2 bases and the J gene lost 4 bases, with 9 bases spanning the gap. The germline gives CDR1 KGHSH, CDR2 LQKENI. CDR3 in amino acids: CASSPGTGYNEQFF. The DNA for the CDR3 is TGTGCCAGCTCACCAGGAACAGGGTACAATGAGCAGTTCTTC.

This clone is a singleton in its sample. The V gene is TRBV15, the J gene TRBJ2-3; possibly TRBD2 for D (6 bases). CDR1 LNHNV and CDR2 YYDKDF come from the germline V gene (reference sequence). Trimming shortened V by 5 bases and J by 6 bases, and 21 bases separated the two germline ends. This CDR3 is 16 amino acids long. The CDR3 DNA reads TGTGCCACCAGCGCCGGGACTGCCAGTCGTGGGGATACGCAGTATTTT. Translated: CATSAGTASRGDTQYF.

This rearrangement joins TRBV30 to TRBJ2-7, with a possible D match to TRBD1 (6 bases). The CDR3 covers 12 residues. V was shortened by 1 base and J by 2 bases, with 6 bases between the two germline ends. CDR1 GTSNPN and CDR2 SVGIG come from the germline V gene (reference sequence). Written as DNA, the CDR3 is TGTGCCTGGAGTGGGGACACCTACGAGCAGTACTTC. This gives the protein CAWSGDTYEQYF.

The genes are TRBV6-5 and TRBJ1-6; D unresolved. Trimming took 2 bases from V and 7 from J, leaving 3 bases between them. The CDR3 has 12 amino acids. Germline CDR1 and CDR2: MNHEY and SVGAGI. CDR3 nucleotide sequence: TGTGCCAGCAGTTACCAGAATTCACCCCTCCACTTT. This gives the protein CASSYQNSPLHF.

The chain joins TRBV20-1 to TRBJ1-2; TRBD1 matches at 7 bases. Germline CDR1 DFQATT, CDR2 SNEGSKA (reference sequence). The CDR3 contains 11 residues. The V and J ends lost 3 bases and 8 bases, in that order; junction bases with no gene match: 3. The CDR3 DNA is TGCAGTGCTAGTGACAGGGACGGCTACACCTTC. It is translated as CSASDRDGYTF.

The J gene is TRBJ2-4, the V gene TRBV7-2; weak D call: TRBD1 (5 bases). Germline V gene lookup returns CDR1 SGHTA and CDR2 FQGNSA. Deletions cut 1 base from V and 7 bases from J, with 11 bases between. The CDR3 covers 14 residues. The CDR3 loop reads CASSLGQGSNIQYF. CDR3 nucleotide sequence: TGTGCCAGCAGCTTAGGGCAGGGTTCGAACATTCAGTACTTC.